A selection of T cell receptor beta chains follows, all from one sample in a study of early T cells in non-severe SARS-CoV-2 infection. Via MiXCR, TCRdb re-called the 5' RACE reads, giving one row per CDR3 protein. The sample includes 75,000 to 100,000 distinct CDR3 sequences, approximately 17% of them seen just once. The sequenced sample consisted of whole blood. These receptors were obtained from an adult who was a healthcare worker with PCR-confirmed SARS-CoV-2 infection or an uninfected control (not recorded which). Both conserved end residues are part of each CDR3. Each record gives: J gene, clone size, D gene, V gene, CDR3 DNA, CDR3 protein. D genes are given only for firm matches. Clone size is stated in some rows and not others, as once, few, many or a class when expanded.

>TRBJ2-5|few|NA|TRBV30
TGTGCCTGGAGTGTCCTAGGGGGTAAGGCCCAGTACTTC
CAWSVLGGKAQYF
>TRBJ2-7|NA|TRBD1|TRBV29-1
TGCAGCGTTGAAGGACAGGGGGCATCCTACGAGCAGTACTTC
CSVEGQGASYEQYF
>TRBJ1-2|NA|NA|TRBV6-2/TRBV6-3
TGTGCCAGCAGACCCCCGGGACACCCTATTACGGGAGCTAACTACGGCTACACCTTC
CASRPPGHPITGANYGYTF
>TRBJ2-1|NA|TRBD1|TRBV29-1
TGCAGCACTTGGACAGGAGGCTACAATGAGCAGTTCTTC
CSTWTGGYNEQFF
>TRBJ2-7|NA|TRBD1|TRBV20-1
TGCAGTGCTAGGGAAAAGACAGGGGAGGTCCACGAGCAGTACTTC
CSAREKTGEVHEQYF
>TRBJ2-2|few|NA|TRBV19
TGTGCCAGTAGGACTCCCCTCGGAGACACCGGGGAGCTGTTTTTT
CASRTPLGDTGELFF
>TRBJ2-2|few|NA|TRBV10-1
TGCGCCAGCAGCGGGGGATCAATACAGGGGAGAAACACCGGGGAGCTGTTTTTT
CASSGGSIQGRNTGELFF
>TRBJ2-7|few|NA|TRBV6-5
TGTGCCAGCAGTTATTCTCGCAGCTCCTACGAGCAGTACTTC
CASSYSRSSYEQYF
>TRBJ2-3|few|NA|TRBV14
TGTGCCAGCAGCTTTGTCAGGGGACTCGGCACAGATACGCAGTATTTT
CASSFVRGLGTDTQYF
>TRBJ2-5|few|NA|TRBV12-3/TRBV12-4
TGTGCCAGCAGTTTAAGTCTAGCGGAGACCCAGTACTTC
CASSLSLAETQYF
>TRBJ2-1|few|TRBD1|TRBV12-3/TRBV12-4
TGTGCCAGCGGGGGACAGGGTATTGATGAGCAGTTCTTC
CASGGQGIDEQFF
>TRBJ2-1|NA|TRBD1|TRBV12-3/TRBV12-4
TGTGCCAGCAGTTCTAAACAGGGGCTCCGCCTCAATGAGCAGTTCTTC
CASSSKQGLRLNEQFF
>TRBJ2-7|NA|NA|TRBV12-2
TGTGCAAGTCGCTTAGCGCTGAGGAGTACCGGGCAGTACTTC
CASRLALRSTGQYF
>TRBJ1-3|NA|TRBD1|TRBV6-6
TGTGCCAGCAGTGACCGGGACAGGGGCTCTGGAAACACCATATATTTT
CASSDRDRGSGNTIYF
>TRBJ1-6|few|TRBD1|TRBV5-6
TGTGCCAGCAGCTTGGCCGCAGAGGGGGCAGATTCACCCCTCCACTTT
CASSLAAEGADSPLHF
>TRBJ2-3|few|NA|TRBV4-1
TGCGCCAGCAAGGCGGATACGCAGTATTTT
CASKADTQYF
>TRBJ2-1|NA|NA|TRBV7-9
TGTGCCAGCAGCTTAGCCTACCAACTCTCCTACAATGAGCAGTTCTTC
CASSLAYQLSYNEQFF
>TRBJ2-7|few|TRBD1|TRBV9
TGTGCCAGCTCTCGGTCAGGGGGCGCGGGCGAGCAGTACTTC
CASSRSGGAGEQYF
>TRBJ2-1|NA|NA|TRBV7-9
TGTGCCAGCAGCTTAGTTGTAGGATCGGCAGGGAATGAGCAGTTCTTC
CASSLVVGSAGNEQFF
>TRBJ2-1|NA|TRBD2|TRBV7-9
TGTGCCAGCAGCTTAATAGCGGGAAAGGACTACAATGAGCAGTTCTTC
CASSLIAGKDYNEQFF
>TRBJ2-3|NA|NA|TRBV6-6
TGTGCCAGCAGGGACAGCCTCACAGATACGCAGTATTTT
CASRDSLTDTQYF
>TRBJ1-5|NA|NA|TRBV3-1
TGTGCCAGCAGCCCCTCAGCAAGTCAGCCCCAGCATTTT
CASSPSASQPQHF
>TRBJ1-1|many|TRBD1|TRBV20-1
TGCAGTGCTAGAGAAAGCCAGGGGGCGGCTTCGGTTTTCTTT
CSARESQGAASVFF
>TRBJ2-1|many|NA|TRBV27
TGTGCCAGCAGTCCCGTTGGGGGCTGGCCCAATGAGCAGTTCTTC
CASSPVGGWPNEQFF
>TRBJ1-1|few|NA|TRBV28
TGTGCCAGCAGTTTATCCCCCGGTGGGGGGCCAAGAAACACTGAAGCTTTCTTT
CASSLSPGGGPRNTEAFF
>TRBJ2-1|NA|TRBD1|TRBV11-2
TGTGCCAGCAGCTTTGGGACAGGGTGGACCGATGAGCAGTTCTTC
CASSFGTGWTDEQFF
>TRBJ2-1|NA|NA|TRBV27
TGTGCCAGCAGTTTCGGGCCCTCCGCTCTGAAGGAGCAGTTCTTC
CASSFGPSALKEQFF
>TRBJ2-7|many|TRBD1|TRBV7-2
TGTGCCAGCAGCTTAGGGGACAGGCTGCCCTACGAGCAGTACTTC
CASSLGDRLPYEQYF
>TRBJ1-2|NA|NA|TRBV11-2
TGTGCCAGCAGCTTAGTCGGGAACTATGGCTACACCTTC
CASSLVGNYGYTF
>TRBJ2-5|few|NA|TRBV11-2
TGTGCCAGCAGCTTTTTCGGGCCAGCCGAGACCCAGTACTTC
CASSFFGPAETQYF
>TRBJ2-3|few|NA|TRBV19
TGTGCCAGTAGCTCACTAGGGGCCCCGGATACGCAGTATTTT
CASSSLGAPDTQYF
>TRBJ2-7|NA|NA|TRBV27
TGTGCCAGCAGTTTGGCGATTAACCCCTACGAGCAGTACTTC
CASSLAINPYEQYF
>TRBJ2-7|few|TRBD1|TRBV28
TGTGCCAGCAGTGGAGTCCCGGGACAGGGTAACCCCTACGAGCAGTACTTC
CASSGVPGQGNPYEQYF
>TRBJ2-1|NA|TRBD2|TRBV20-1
TGCAGTGTTACGACTAGCGGGAGCAATGAGCAGTTCTTC
CSVTTSGSNEQFF
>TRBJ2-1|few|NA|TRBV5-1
TGCGCCAGCAGCTTGCGGTTTTTCGACGGTGAGCAGTTCTTC
CASSLRFFDGEQFF
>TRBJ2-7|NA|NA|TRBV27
TGTGCCAGCAGTCCCTGGGAGGCGTCATCATACGAGCAGTACTTC
CASSPWEASSYEQYF
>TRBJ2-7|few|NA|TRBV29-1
TGCAGCGTTGAGAGAAACTACGAGCAGTACTTC
CSVERNYEQYF
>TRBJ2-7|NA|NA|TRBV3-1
TGTGCCAGCAGCTCCCCAGGCGACAGCTACGAGCAGTACTTC
CASSSPGDSYEQYF
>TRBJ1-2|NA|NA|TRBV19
TGTGCCAGTAGTCTACCACCGGCTAACTATGGCTACACCTTC
CASSLPPANYGYTF